This T cell receptor (beta chain) was sequenced in a study of T cells after yellow fever vaccination. This clonotype was observed a few times. Via MiXCR, TCRdb re-called the 5' RACE reads, giving one row per CDR3 protein. The data contain approximately 580,000 distinct CDR3 sequences, around a sixth of them seen just once; the ten biggest clones take up roughly 17%. V gave up 2 bases and J gave up 6 bases, with 15 bases separating them. The germline gives CDR1 MGHRA, CDR2 YSYEKL. CDR3 length equals 15 residues. The sequences come from PBMCs, collected about 5 days after the first yellow fever vaccination. The chain employs TRBV4-1 and TRBJ2-3; unclear D gene. The source is a man younger than 35 who received the YFV17D yellow fever vaccine. Written as DNA, the CDR3 is TGCGCCAGCAGCCAACCTTTTGAAGGTGGGGATACGCAGTATTTT. It translates to CASSQPFEGGDTQYF.